Here is one T cell receptor (beta chain) with its context. This record comes from a study of regulatory T cells in long-lasting Graves disease. Construction of TCR beta libraries relied on iRepertoire HTBI primers and on Arm-PCR targeting CDR3 regions. TCRdb processed the multiplex PCR reads anew with MiXCR; each CDR3 protein has one entry. The sample includes about 560,000 distinct CDR3 sequences, around 16% seen only once; the top ten take 12%. Time point in this sample: newly diagnosed GD, antithyroid drugs for less than 3 months. RNA extracted from PBMCs served as the sequencing template. The same data also contributed to another study, on T cells in Graves' hyperthyroidism and ophthalmopathy. That investigation notes: Absence of ophthalmopathy progression within 18 months defined stable Graves' hyperthyroidism. Primed by the HTBI set, a first-round RT-PCR was run on the TCR CDR3. Blood samples included most of the expanded thyroid clonotypes exceeding 0.001.

This TCR derives from a man aged 18 to 29 with Graves disease. Specimen: peripheral blood mononuclear cells (PBMCs), collected at new diagnosis, from a patient treated with antithyroid drugs.

DNA of the CDR3: TGTGCCAGCATGAGTGGTAGCGGCCAAGAGACCCAGTACTTC. Translation gives CASMSGSGQETQYF. This chain connects TRBV7-9 to TRBJ2-5; D may be TRBD2 (6 bases). The ends were cut back, 7 bases at V and 1 base at J, with 13 bases in the middle. From germline, CDR1 is SEHNR and CDR2 FQNEAQ (reference sequence). The CDR3 consists of 14 residues.